Listed here are 22 T cell receptor beta chains from one sample, sequenced in a study of Ad26.COV2.S vaccination and SARS-CoV-2 variants. Described treatment: approximately 18 received Ad26.COV2.S at low or high dose, single or two shots; about 5 received placebo; per-sample allocation not given. Each sample was drawn 63 days after the first injection (of vaccine or placebo). Method: immunoSEQ multiplex PCR; TCRdb's copy keeps in-frame clones and lacks some. The sample carries 400,000 to 450,000 clones, roughly 91% recorded once. Sequenced material: peripheral blood, taken in a trial of Ad26.COV2.S vaccine versus placebo. The source is a person aged 18 to 65 who received the Ad26.COV2.S COVID-19 vaccine or a placebo.

This chain connects TRBV6-2 or TRBV6-3 to TRBJ2-2, with D perhaps TRBD1 (6 bases). This CDR3 is 17 amino acids long. CDR1 is MNHEY and CDR2 is SVGEGT in the germline V gene. V was clipped by 5 bases and J by 0 bases, with 16 bases between them. The CDR3 DNA sequence: TGTGCCAGCAGTACGCCTGGGGGCGCGACGAACACCGGGGAGCTGTTTTTT. It codes for CASSTPGGATNTGELFF.

This sequence joins TRBV19 and TRBJ2-5; unclear D gene. Trimming shortened V by 2 bases and J by 4 bases, and 2 bases separated the two germline ends. The CDR3 runs 11 residues. Germline lookup yields CDR1 LNHDA and CDR2 SQIVND (reference sequence). The CDR3 bases are TGTGCCAGTAGTATACGAGAGACCCAGTACTTC. The encoded protein is CASSIRETQYF.

The J gene is TRBJ1-2, the V gene TRBV28, with TRBD1 as a possible D gene (6 bases). V lost 7 bases and J lost 5, with 11 bases in between. The CDR3 is 12 amino acids. CDR1 is MDHEN and CDR2 is SYDVKM in the germline V gene. CDR3 sequence: CASMEGGYGYTF. CDR3 nucleotide sequence: TGTGCCAGCATGGAGGGGGGATATGGCTACACCTTC.

V gene TRBV19 combines with J gene TRBJ2-3; the match to TRBD2 covers 9 bases. CDR3 size: 14 residues. Germline V CDR1 and CDR2: LNHDA, SQIVND (reference sequence). V lost 10 bases to trimming and J lost 2 bases; unmatched junction nucleotides: 7. CDR3 loop: CATSRGRDTDTQYF. CDR3 nucleotide sequence: TGTGCCACCTCTCGCGGGAGGGACACAGATACGCAGTATTTT.

The V call is TRBV10-3, the J call TRBJ2-1, with 9 bases lining up with TRBD2. The J segment lost 8 bases and the V segment lost 4 bases, leaving 9 bases of the junction unmatched. Per the germline V gene, CDR1 is ENHRY and CDR2 is SYGVKD. The length of the CDR3 is 15 residues. CDR3 DNA: TGTGCCATCAGTGGCATGGCGGGAGGGCCGGATGAGCAGTTCTTC. Residues: CAISGMAGGPDEQFF.

The chain combines TRBV27 with TRBJ2-7, with a possible D match to TRBD1 (6 bases). With 5 bases removed from V and 4 bases from J, the gap between germline ends came to 24 bases. The CDR3 runs 17 residues. CDR1 MNHEY and CDR2 SMNVEV come from the germline V gene (reference sequence). CDR3 DNA: TGTGCCAGCAGTCCACCCCTTATGGAAGGGGGTAGGTACGAGCAGTACTTC. Translating it yields CASSPPLMEGGRYEQYF.

The V gene is TRBV27, the J gene TRBJ2-7; 15 nucleotides align to TRBD2. The V gene end was trimmed by 5 bases and the J gene end by 7 bases; junction bases not matched to a gene: 6. The germline V gene encodes CDR1 MNHEY and CDR2 SMNVEV (reference sequence). CDR3 length: 15 residues. The CDR3 nucleotides are TGTGCCAGCAGTCCGGGACTAGCGGGAGGAAGGGAGCAGTACTTC. As protein: CASSPGLAGGREQYF.

This clone appeared a single time. The chain links TRBV3-1 (or the pseudogene TRBV3-2) to TRBJ2-1; possibly TRBD1 or TRBD2 for D (6 bases each). Per germline, CDR1 LGHDT and CDR2 YNNKEL (reference sequence). V was trimmed by 1 base and J by 7 bases, leaving 23 bases between them. This CDR3 has 18 amino acids. This chain's CDR3 is CASSQVGSSGVRVNEQFF. CDR3 coding DNA: TGTGCCAGCAGCCAAGTCGGGAGTTCAGGGGTTCGAGTAAATGAGCAGTTCTTC.

V and J are TRBV15 and TRBJ2-1; 7 bases agree with TRBD1. V trimming: 5 bases; J trimming: 9 bases; junction bases outside the gene matches: 16. Germline V gene lookup returns CDR1 LNHNV and CDR2 YYDKDF (reference sequence). This CDR3 comprises 16 residues. CDR3 sequence reads: CATSSRTGAGWGEQFF. The CDR3, as DNA: TGTGCCACCAGCTCGCGAACAGGGGCGGGTTGGGGTGAGCAGTTCTTC.

The gene calls are TRBV2 and TRBJ2-7; D gene uncertain. Germline V CDR1 and CDR2: SNHLY, FYNNEI. The CDR3 loop spans 13 amino acids. V lost 1 base and J 1 base, leaving 5 bases between the germline ends. This CDR3 is CASSEGQSYEQYF. In DNA, the CDR3 is TGTGCCAGCAGTGAAGGGCAGTCCTACGAGCAGTACTTC.

The rearrangement uses TRBV3-1 (or the pseudogene TRBV3-2) and TRBJ2-3, with 9 bases fitting TRBD2. V dropped 2 bases and J dropped 2; count of bases not matched to a gene: 5. Germline assignment: CDR1 LGHDT and CDR2 YNNKEL (reference sequence). The CDR3 length is 16 residues. The CDR3 is CASSQLLAGYTDTQYF. CDR3 DNA sequence: TGTGCCAGCAGCCAACTACTAGCGGGTTACACAGATACGCAGTATTTT.

This clone was counted only a few times. This chain uses TRBV11-2 with TRBJ2-7; D remains ambiguous. The CDR3 runs to 14 residues. V gave up 1 base and J gave up 4 bases, with 11 bases separating them. Germline loops: CDR1 SGHAT, CDR2 FQNNGV. CDR3 nucleotide sequence: TGTGCCAGCAGCTTAGGTATTGGTCGATACGAGCAGTACTTC. Residues: CASSLGIGRYEQYF.

The chain carries TRBV12-3 or TRBV12-4 and TRBJ2-7; weak D call: TRBD2 (5 bases). V lost 3 bases to trimming and J lost 2 bases, with 8 bases between them. CDR3 size: 13 residues. The CDR3 loop is CASSLGRTYEQYF. For the CDR3, the DNA is TGTGCCAGCAGTTTGGGGAGAACCTACGAGCAGTACTTC.

This sequence joins TRBV4-1 and TRBJ1-4, with a tentative D call TRBD1 (5 bases). V was cut by 0 bases and J by 0 bases, with 8 bases left in between. CDR1 is MGHRA and CDR2 is YSYEKL in the germline V gene. The CDR3 covers 16 residues. This CDR3 reads CASSQDGAATNEKLFF. CDR3 nucleotide sequence: TGCGCCAGCAGCCAAGATGGGGCAGCAACTAATGAAAAACTGTTTTTT.

The chain combines TRBV9 with TRBJ2-1, with 16 positions matching TRBD2. The V segment lost 2 bases and the J segment 5 bases; nucleotides outside the gene matches: 1. CDR1 and CDR2 from the germline V gene are SGDLS and YYNGEE. The CDR3 totals 16 residues. The CDR3 here is CASSVGTSGRDNEQFF. CDR3 nucleotides: TGTGCCAGCAGCGTCGGGACTAGCGGGAGGGACAATGAGCAGTTCTTC.

V is TRBV19 and J is TRBJ2-1; TRBD2 might be the D (6 bases). V lost 3 bases and J lost 4, with 10 bases in between. The CDR3 covers 14 residues. Germline V lookup: CDR1 LNHDA, CDR2 SQIVND (reference sequence). CDR3 in amino acids: CASSIRLVYNEQFF. CDR3 DNA: TGTGCCAGTAGTATTAGACTAGTTTACAATGAGCAGTTCTTC. Based on the CDR3 plus reference TRBV19 and TRBJ2-1, the full variable domain is DGGITQSPKYLFRKEGQNVTLSCEQNLNHDAMYWYRQDPGQGLRLIYYSQIVNDFQKGDIAEGYSVSREKKESFPLTVTSAQKNPTAFYLCASSIRLVYNEQFFGPGTRLTVL.

The V call is TRBV19, the J call TRBJ2-3; tentatively, D is TRBD2 (5 bases). CDR1 and CDR2 from the germline V gene are LNHDA and SQIVND (reference sequence). Trimming stripped 3 bases from V and 2 bases from J, with 12 bases between. The CDR3 is made up of 15 amino acids. This CDR3 is CASSIEREYTDTQYF. The CDR3, as DNA: TGTGCCAGTAGTATCGAAAGGGAGTACACAGATACGCAGTATTTT.

The chain links TRBV28 to TRBJ1-5; tentatively, D is TRBD1 (5 bases). This CDR3 contains 13 residues. Trimming took 6 bases from V and 7 from J, leaving 13 bases between them. Germline lookup yields CDR1 MDHEN and CDR2 SYDVKM. The DNA of the CDR3 is TGTGCCAGCAGCAGGGACCTAGACCAGCCCCAGCATTTT. Encoded protein: CASSRDLDQPQHF.

The table lists this clone with a few counts. The rearrangement joins TRBV28 to TRBJ1-2; tentatively, D is TRBD1 (5 bases). Germline V lookup: CDR1 MDHEN, CDR2 SYDVKM. CDR3 length: 15 amino acids. The V end lost 4 bases, the J end lost 4 bases, and 16 bases lay between the germline ends. CDR3 protein: CASSSGEPEGYGYTF. The CDR3 bases are TGTGCCAGCAGTTCGGGGGAACCTGAGGGCTATGGCTACACCTTC.

This clone appeared a single time. The chain carries TRBV12-3 or TRBV12-4 and TRBJ2-1; D uncertain. V lost 3 bases and J 9 bases, leaving 12 bases between the germline ends. There are 13 residues in the CDR3. The CDR3 protein is CASSLTASGEQFF. The CDR3 DNA is TGTGCCAGCAGTTTGACGGCTAGTGGTGAGCAGTTCTTC.

The rearrangement links TRBV19 to TRBJ2-2, with D perhaps matching TRBD2 (5 bases). Germline assignment: CDR1 LNHDA and CDR2 SQIVND (reference sequence). This CDR3 is built from 18 residues. Trimming stripped 5 bases from V and 0 bases from J, with 19 bases between. The CDR3 nucleotides are TGTGCCAGTAGTGATGCCGGGAACGCCGTTTCGAACACCGGGGAGCTGTTTTTT. Its protein is CASSDAGNAVSNTGELFF.

CDR3 in DNA: TGTGCCAGTAGTACCGCCGCCTGGTACGAGCAGTACTTC. This codes for CASSTAAWYEQYF. This chain connects TRBV19 to TRBJ2-7, with D unclear. Per the germline V gene, CDR1 is LNHDA and CDR2 is SQIVND (reference sequence). The CDR3 extends over 13 amino acids. V lost 4 bases and J lost 4, with 11 bases in between.